This TCR beta chain was obtained from a study of Graves' ophthalmopathy and Graves' hyperthyroidism. Turning to the study itself: Blood was drawn at initial diagnosis, before any treatment.

The term stable hyperthyroidism indicated an absence of ophthalmopathy within 18 months of follow-up. Diagnosis relied on clinical symptoms, serum thyroxine, TRAb, thyroid ultrasound and orbital computed tomography. Amplification from RNA transcripts yielded the TCR beta CDR3 regions. After a first-round RT-PCR with HTBI primers, a second-round multiplex PCR was run. TCRdb re-analysed the multiplex PCR reads in MiXCR, keeping a single row per CDR3 protein. The table has fewer than 650,000 distinct CDR3 sequences, about a fifth seen once. Germline CDR1 SGHAT, CDR2 FQNNGV. V was pared by 6 bases and J by 1 base, with 15 bases between. The CDR3 has 15 amino acids. This clonotype appeared many times.

This clonotype was sampled from a woman between 18 and 29 years old with stable Graves' hyperthyroidism. Some clones in this sample may be carry-over from other donors' samples. The sample taken for sequencing was peripheral blood. The chain is built from TRBV11-2 and TRBJ2-5, with D perhaps TRBD2 (6 bases). CDR3 in DNA: TGTGCCAGCAGTATAGGGGAGGCAGGCCAAGAGACCCAGTACTTC. It encodes CASSIGEAGQETQYF.